Listed below are T cell receptor beta chains from one sample, sequenced in a study of cytomegalovirus exposure and HLA in healthy donors. The data were produced by immunoSEQ multiplex PCR, yet TCRdb's version contains in-frame clones alone and is incomplete. This table holds fewer than 85,000 clones, under 80% found once. Sequenced: PBMCs. Source of these receptors: a middle-aged man in good health and CMV-seropositive. CDR3s include the opening cysteine and the closing phenylalanine or tryptophan. The D gene is left open where the match is weak. The listing skips clone size in some rows; elsewhere it reads once, few, many or a size class.

d_call	v_call	clone_size	j_call	cdr3_nt	cdr3_aa
TRBD1	TRBV5-1	-	TRBJ2-7	TGCGCCAGCAGCTTGGGACAGGGCTCCTACGAGCAGTACTTC	CASSLGQGSYEQYF
-	TRBV9	-	TRBJ1-1	TGTGCCAGCAGCGCGAACCAGATGAACACTGAAGCTTTCTTT	CASSANQMNTEAFF
-	TRBV28	-	TRBJ1-3	TGTGCCAGCAGTTTCCCACAGGGACCCGGGGACACCATATATTTT	CASSFPQGPGDTIYF
-	TRBV4-1	-	TRBJ1-1	TGCGCCAGCAGCTCGACAGTTATGAACACTGAAGCTTTCTTT	CASSSTVMNTEAFF
-	TRBV19	-	TRBJ2-7	TGTGCCAGTAGTATAGGTGGAGGATACGAGCAGTACTTC	CASSIGGGYEQYF
-	TRBV7-2	few	TRBJ1-5	TGTGCCAGCAGCCTCACAGTTAATCAGCCCCAGCATTTT	CASSLTVNQPQHF
-	TRBV15	few	TRBJ2-2	TGTGCCACCAGCAGCGGGTCCGACACCGGGGAGCTGTTTTTT	CATSSGSDTGELFF
-	TRBV4-1	-	TRBJ1-3	TGCGCCAGCAGCCAAGATGCACGGTCTGGAAACACCATATATTTT	CASSQDARSGNTIYF
TRBD1	TRBV6-6	-	TRBJ1-1	TGTGCCAGCAGTTCTGCGGGACAGGACACTGAAGCTTTCTTT	CASSSAGQDTEAFF
TRBD1	TRBV15	-	TRBJ2-2	TGTGCCACCAGCAGGGGACAGGGGTACACCGGGGAGCTGTTTTTT	CATSRGQGYTGELFF
-	TRBV30	once	TRBJ1-1	TGTGCCTGGAGTGGGGGGGGGCCTGAAGCTTTCTTT	CAWSGGGPEAFF
-	TRBV5-4	-	TRBJ2-2	TGTGCCAGCAGCTTGGCGGCGGACTACGGGGAGCTGTTTTTT	CASSLAADYGELFF
TRBD1	TRBV7-2	-	TRBJ1-2	TGTGCCAGCAGCTTGGACAGGGGGCAGGGTGGCTACACCTTC	CASSLDRGQGGYTF
-	TRBV28	-	TRBJ1-5	TGTGCCAGCACCGACAAATGGTTGCTCCAGCATTTT	CASTDKWLLQHF
-	TRBV4-1	-	TRBJ2-7	TGCGCCAGCAGCCAGTTTCAGGGTTCTTACGAGCAGTACTTC	CASSQFQGSYEQYF
-	TRBV9	-	TRBJ2-7	TGTGCCAGCAGCGTAGTACAGCGGACCTACTCCTACGAGCAGTACTTC	CASSVVQRTYSYEQYF
TRBD1	TRBV5-6	-	TRBJ1-5	TGTGCCAGCAGCTTATGGACAGGGGCTCAGCCCCAGCATTTT	CASSLWTGAQPQHF